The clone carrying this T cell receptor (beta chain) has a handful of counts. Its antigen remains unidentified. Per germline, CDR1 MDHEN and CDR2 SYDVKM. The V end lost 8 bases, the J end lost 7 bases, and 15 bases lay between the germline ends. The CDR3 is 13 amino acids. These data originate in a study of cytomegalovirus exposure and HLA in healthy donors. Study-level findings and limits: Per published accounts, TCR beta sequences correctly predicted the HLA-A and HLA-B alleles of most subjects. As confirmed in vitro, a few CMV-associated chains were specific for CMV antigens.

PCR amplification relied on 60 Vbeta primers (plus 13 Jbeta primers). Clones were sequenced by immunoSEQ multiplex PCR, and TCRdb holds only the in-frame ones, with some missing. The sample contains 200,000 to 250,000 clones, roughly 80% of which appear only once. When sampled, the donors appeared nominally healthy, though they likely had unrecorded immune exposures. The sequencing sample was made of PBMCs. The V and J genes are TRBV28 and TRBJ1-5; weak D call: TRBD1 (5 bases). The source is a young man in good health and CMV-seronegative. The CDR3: CASRASGGQPQHF. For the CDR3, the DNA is TGTGCCAGCCGGGCGAGCGGGGGGCAGCCCCAGCATTTT.